The clone carrying this T cell receptor beta chain came up a few times. This sample stems from a study of cytomegalovirus exposure and HLA in healthy donors. The PCR was carried out with 60 Vbeta primers and 13 Jbeta primers. Only in-frame clones appear in the TCRdb table, and some are missing; sequencing was by immunoSEQ multiplex PCR. The sample holds roughly 220,000 clones, approximately 79% seen once. Germline lookup yields CDR1 SGHRS and CDR2 YFSETQ. The CDR3 spans 13 residues. V lost 0 bases to trimming and J lost 2 bases, with 6 bases between them. This sequence originates from a man aged 45 to 65 in good health and CMV-seronegative. The gene calls are TRBV5-1 and TRBJ2-7; D remains unclear. Sample: PBMCs. CDR3 residues: CASSLGSPYEQYF. CDR3 bases: TGCGCCAGCAGCTTGGGCAGTCCCTACGAGCAGTACTTC.